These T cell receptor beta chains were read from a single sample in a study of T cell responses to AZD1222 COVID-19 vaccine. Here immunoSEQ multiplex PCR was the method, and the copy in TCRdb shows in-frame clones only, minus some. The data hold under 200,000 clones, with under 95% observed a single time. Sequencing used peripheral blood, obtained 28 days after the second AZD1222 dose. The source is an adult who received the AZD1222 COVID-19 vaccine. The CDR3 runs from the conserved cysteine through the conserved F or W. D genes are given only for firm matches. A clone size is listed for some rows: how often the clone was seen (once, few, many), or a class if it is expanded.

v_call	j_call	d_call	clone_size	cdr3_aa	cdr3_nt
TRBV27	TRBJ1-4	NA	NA	CASSALRDHLLGANEKLFF	TGTGCCAGCAGTGCCCTCCGGGACCACCTACTGGGGGCTAATGAAAAACTGTTTTTT
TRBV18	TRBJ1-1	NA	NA	CASSDDREANTEAFF	TGTGCCAGCTCGGATGACAGAGAAGCGAACACTGAAGCTTTCTTT
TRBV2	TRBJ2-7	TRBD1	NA	CASSDRTGQGALGEQYF	TGTGCCAGCAGTGATCGTACCGGACAGGGGGCGCTGGGCGAGCAGTACTTC
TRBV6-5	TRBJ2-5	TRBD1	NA	CASSYGRGPETQYF	TGTGCCAGCAGTTACGGCAGGGGGCCGGAGACCCAGTACTTC
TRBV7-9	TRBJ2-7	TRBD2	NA	CAGGRLAGTAGEQYF	TGTGCCGGGGGAAGACTAGCGGGAACCGCCGGCGAGCAGTACTTC
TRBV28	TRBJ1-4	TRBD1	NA	CASSPPGGLGEKLFF	TGTGCCAGCAGTCCTCCAGGGGGGTTAGGTGAAAAACTGTTTTTT
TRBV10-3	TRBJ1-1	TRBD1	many	CAISESEDRPGTEAFF	TGTGCCATCAGTGAGTCCGAGGACAGGCCAGGGACTGAAGCTTTCTTT
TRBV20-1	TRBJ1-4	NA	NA	CSARDREKLFF	TGCAGTGCTAGAGATCGTGAAAAACTGTTTTTT
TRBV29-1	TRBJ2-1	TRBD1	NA	CSVDSGTGLGYNEQFF	TGCAGCGTTGACTCCGGGACAGGGCTGGGGTACAATGAGCAGTTCTTC
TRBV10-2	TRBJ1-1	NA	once	CASSDQGAEAFF	TGCGCCAGCAGTGATCAGGGCGCTGAAGCTTTCTTT
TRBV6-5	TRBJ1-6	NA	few	CASDRGPGNSPLHF	TGTGCCAGCGACAGAGGGCCAGGGAATTCACCCCTCCACTTT
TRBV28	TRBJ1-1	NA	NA	CASSTARSEAFF	TGTGCCAGCAGTACAGCACGCAGTGAAGCTTTCTTT
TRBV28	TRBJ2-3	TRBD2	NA	CASSEIGTSATDTQYF	TGTGCCAGCAGTGAAATCGGGACTAGCGCTACAGATACGCAGTATTTT
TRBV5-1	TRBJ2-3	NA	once	CASSLGQYTDTQYF	TGCGCCAGCAGCTTGGGACAGTACACAGATACGCAGTATTTT
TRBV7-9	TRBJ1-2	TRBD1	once	CASSLRRGQGAGGYTF	TGTGCCAGCAGCTTAAGAAGAGGACAGGGGGCTGGTGGCTACACCTTC
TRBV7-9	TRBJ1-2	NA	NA	CASSAGGAWGYTF	TGTGCCAGCAGCGCTGGGGGCGCATGGGGCTACACCTTC
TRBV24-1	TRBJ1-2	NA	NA	CATSSWEGGGYTF	TGTGCCACCAGTAGCTGGGAGGGTGGAGGCTACACCTTC
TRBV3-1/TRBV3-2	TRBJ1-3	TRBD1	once	CASSQPQPGQAFASSGNTIYF	TGTGCCAGCAGCCAGCCACAGCCGGGACAGGCCTTTGCTAGTTCTGGAAACACCATATATTTT
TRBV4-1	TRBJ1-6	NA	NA	CASSHGVENSPLHF	TGCGCCAGCAGCCATGGGGTGGAGAATTCACCCCTCCACTTT
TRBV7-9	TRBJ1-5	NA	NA	CASSSQDTSNQPQHF	TGTGCCAGCAGTTCACAGGATACTAGCAATCAGCCCCAGCATTTT
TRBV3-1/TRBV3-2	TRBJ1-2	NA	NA	CASSQERGNYGYTF	TGTGCCAGCAGCCAAGAACGTGGTAACTATGGCTACACCTTC
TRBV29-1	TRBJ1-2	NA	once	CSTRGGQNYGYTF	TGCAGCACAAGAGGTGGCCAAAACTATGGCTACACCTTC
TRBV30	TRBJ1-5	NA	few	CAWSEQRGQPQHF	TGTGCCTGGAGTGAACAAAGAGGGCAGCCCCAGCATTTT
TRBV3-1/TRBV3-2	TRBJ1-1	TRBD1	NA	CASSPGQGFGAFF	TGTGCCAGCAGCCCCGGACAGGGGTTTGGAGCTTTCTTT
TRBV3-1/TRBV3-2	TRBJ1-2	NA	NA	CASSEARGYGYTF	TGTGCCAGCAGCGAGGCCCGAGGGTATGGCTACACCTTC
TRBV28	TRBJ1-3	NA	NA	CASGGESQSGNTIYF	TGTGCCAGCGGGGGGGAATCCCAATCTGGAAACACCATATATTTT